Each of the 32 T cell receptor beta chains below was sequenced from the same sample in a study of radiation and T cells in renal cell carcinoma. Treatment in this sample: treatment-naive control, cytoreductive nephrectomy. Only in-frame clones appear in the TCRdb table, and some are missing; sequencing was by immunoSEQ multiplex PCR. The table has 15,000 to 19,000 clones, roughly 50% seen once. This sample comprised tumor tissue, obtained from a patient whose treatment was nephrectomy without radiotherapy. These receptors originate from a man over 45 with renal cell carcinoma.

CDR3 loop: CAIRTLGGRIGELFF. Here the CDR3 DNA reads TGTGCCATCAGGACCCTGGGGGGGCGCATCGGGGAGCTGTTTTTT. The V gene is TRBV10-3, the J gene TRBJ2-2; perhaps TRBD2 as D (7 bases). Germline loops: CDR1 ENHRY, CDR2 SYGVKD. This CDR3 comprises 15 residues. Between the trimmed V and J ends, which lost 6 bases and 7 bases, there was a span of 18 bases.

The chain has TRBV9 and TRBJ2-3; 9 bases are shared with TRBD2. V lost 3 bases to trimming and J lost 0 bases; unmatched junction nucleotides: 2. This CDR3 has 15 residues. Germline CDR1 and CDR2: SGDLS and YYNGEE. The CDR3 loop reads CASSASGTSTDTQYF. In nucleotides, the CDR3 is TGTGCCAGCAGCGCTAGCGGGACTAGCACAGATACGCAGTATTTT.

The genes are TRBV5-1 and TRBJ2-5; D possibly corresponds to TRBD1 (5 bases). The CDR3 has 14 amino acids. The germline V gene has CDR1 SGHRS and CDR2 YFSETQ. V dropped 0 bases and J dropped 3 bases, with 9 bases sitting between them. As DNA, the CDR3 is TGCGCCAGCAGCTTGGCAGGGTGGGAAGAGACCCAGTACTTC. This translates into CASSLAGWEETQYF.

In DNA form, the CDR3 reads TGCGCCAGCAGCCAAATAGGGCAGGGCTGGGCTTTCTTT. Residues: CASSQIGQGWAFF. The chain has TRBV4-1 and TRBJ1-1; a possible D gene is TRBD1 (5 bases). Germline loops: CDR1 MGHRA, CDR2 YSYEKL. The CDR3 runs 13 residues. V lost 2 bases and J 11 bases, leaving 15 bases between the germline ends.

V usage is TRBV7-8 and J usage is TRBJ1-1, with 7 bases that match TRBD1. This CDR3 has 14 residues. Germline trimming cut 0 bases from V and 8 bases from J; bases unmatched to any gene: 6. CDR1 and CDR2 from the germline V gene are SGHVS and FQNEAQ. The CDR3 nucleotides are TGTGCCAGCAGCTTAGCAGAGAAGGACAGGGAAGCTTTCTTT. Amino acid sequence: CASSLAEKDREAFF.

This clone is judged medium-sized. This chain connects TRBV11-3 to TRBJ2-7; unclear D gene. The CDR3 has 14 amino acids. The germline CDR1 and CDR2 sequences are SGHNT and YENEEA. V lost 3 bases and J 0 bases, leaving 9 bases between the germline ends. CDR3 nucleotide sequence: TGTGCCAGCAGCTTCACGTCGGGCTCCTACGAGCAGTACTTC. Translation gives CASSFTSGSYEQYF.

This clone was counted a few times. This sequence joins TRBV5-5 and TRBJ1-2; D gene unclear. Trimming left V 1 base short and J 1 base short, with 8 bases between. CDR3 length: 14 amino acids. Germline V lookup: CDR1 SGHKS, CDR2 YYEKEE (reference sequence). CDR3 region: CASSLSTVNYGYTF. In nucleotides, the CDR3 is TGTGCCAGCAGCTTGTCGACGGTTAACTATGGCTACACCTTC.

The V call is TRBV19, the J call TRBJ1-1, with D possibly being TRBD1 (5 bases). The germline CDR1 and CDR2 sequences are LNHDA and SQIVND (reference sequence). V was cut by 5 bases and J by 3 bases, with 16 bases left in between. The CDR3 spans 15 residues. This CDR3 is CASSPGGGLYTEAFF. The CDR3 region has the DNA TGTGCCAGTAGTCCAGGTGGGGGGTTGTACACTGAAGCTTTCTTT. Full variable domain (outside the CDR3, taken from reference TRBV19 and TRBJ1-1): DGGITQSPKYLFRKEGQNVTLSCEQNLNHDAMYWYRQDPGQGLRLIYYSQIVNDFQKGDIAEGYSVSREKKESFPLTVTSAQKNPTAFYLCASSPGGGLYTEAFFGQGTRLTVV.

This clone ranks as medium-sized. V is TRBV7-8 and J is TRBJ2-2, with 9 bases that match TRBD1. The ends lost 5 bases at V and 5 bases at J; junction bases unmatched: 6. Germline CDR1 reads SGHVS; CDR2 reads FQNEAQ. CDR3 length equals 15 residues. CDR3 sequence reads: CASSPGTGWTGELFF. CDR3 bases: TGTGCCAGCAGCCCCGGGACAGGGTGGACCGGGGAGCTGTTTTTT.

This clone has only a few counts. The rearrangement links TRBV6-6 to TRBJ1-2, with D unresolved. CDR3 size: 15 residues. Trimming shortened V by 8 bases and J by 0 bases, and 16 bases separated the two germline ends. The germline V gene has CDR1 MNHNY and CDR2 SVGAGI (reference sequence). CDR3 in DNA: TGTGCCAGCTCGGGCTCACTAGGTTCTAACTATGGCTACACCTTC. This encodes CASSGSLGSNYGYTF.

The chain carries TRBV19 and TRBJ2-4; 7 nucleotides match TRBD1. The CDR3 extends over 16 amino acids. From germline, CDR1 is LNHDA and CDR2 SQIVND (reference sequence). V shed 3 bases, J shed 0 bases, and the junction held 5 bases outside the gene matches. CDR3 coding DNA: TGTGCCAGTAGTATGGGGCAGGGGGTAGCCAAAAACATTCAGTACTTC. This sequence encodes CASSMGQGVAKNIQYF.

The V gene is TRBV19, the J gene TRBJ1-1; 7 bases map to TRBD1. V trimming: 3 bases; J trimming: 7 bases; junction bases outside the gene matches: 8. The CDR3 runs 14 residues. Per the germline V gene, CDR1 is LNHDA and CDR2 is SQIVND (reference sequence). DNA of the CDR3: TGTGCCAGTAGTATCCGGGGACAGTCCATTGAAGCTTTCTTT. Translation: CASSIRGQSIEAFF. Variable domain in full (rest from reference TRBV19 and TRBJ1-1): DGGITQSPKYLFRKEGQNVTLSCEQNLNHDAMYWYRQDPGQGLRLIYYSQIVNDFQKGDIAEGYSVSREKKESFPLTVTSAQKNPTAFYLCASSIRGQSIEAFFGQGTRLTVV.

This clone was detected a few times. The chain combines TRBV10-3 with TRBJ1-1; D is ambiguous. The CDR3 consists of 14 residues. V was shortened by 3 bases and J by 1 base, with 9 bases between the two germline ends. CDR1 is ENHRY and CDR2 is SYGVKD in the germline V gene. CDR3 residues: CAISDLGQNTEAFF. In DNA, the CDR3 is TGTGCCATCAGTGACCTCGGGCAGAACACTGAAGCTTTCTTT.

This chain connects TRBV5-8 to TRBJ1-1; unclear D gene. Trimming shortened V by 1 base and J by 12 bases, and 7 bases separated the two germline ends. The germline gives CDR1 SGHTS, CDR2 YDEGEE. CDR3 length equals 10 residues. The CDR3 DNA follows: TGTGCCAGCAGCTTGTTGTTTTCTTTCTTT. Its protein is CASSLLFSFF.

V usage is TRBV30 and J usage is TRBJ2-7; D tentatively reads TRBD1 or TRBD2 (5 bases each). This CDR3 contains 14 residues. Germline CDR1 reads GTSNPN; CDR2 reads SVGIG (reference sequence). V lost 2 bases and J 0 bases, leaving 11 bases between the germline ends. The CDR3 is CAWSWDPDSYEQYF. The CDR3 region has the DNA TGTGCCTGGAGTTGGGACCCCGACTCCTACGAGCAGTACTTC.

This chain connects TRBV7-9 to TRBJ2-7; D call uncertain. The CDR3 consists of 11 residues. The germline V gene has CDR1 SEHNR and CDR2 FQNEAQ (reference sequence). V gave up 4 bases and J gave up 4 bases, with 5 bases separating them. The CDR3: CASSSHYEQYF. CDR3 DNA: TGTGCCAGCAGCTCCCATTACGAGCAGTACTTC.

The CDR3 loop is CASSFKDNSPLHF. The DNA for the CDR3 is TGTGCCAGCAGTTTCAAGGACAATTCACCCCTCCACTTT. The chain joins TRBV28 to TRBJ1-6, with unresolved D. The CDR3 length is 13 residues. Germline assignment: CDR1 MDHEN and CDR2 SYDVKM. Trimming cost V 3 bases and J 7 bases, with 7 bases left between them.

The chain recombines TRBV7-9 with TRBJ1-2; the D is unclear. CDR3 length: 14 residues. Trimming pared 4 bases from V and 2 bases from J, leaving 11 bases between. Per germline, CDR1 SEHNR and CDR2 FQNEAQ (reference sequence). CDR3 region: CASSSITTNYGYTF. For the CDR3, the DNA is TGTGCCAGCAGCTCTATAACGACGAACTATGGCTACACCTTC. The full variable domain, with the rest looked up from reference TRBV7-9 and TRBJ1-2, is DTGVSQNPRHKITKRGQNVTFRCDPISEHNRLYWYRQTLGQGPEFLTYFQNEAQLEKSRLLSDRFSAERPKGSFSTLEIQRTEQGDSAMYLCASSSITTNYGYTFGSGTRLTVV.

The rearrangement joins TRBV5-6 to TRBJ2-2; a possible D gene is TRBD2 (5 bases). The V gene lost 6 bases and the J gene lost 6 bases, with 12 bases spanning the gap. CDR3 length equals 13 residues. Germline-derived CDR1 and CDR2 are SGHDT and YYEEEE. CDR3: CASTQRIPGELFF. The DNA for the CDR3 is TGTGCCAGCACCCAGCGGATTCCCGGGGAGCTGTTTTTT.

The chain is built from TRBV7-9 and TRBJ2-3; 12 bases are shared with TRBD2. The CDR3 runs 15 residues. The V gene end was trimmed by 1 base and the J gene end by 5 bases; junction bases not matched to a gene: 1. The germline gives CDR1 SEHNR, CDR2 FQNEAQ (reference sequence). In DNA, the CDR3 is TGTGCCAGCAGCTTAGAACTAGCGGGAGGAGATACGCAGTATTTT. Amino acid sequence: CASSLELAGGDTQYF. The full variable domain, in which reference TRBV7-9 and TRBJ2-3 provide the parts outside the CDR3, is DTGVSQNPRHKITKRGQNVTFRCDPISEHNRLYWYRQTLGQGPEFLTYFQNEAQLEKSRLLSDRFSAERPKGSFSTLEIQRTEQGDSAMYLCASSLELAGGDTQYFGPGTRLTVL.

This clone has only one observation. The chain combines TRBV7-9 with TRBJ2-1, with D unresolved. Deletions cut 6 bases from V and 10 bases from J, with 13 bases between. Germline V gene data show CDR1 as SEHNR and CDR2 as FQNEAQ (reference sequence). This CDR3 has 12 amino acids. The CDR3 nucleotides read TGTGCCAGCAGGCCCCTGGGCGACGAGCAGTTCTTC. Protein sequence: CASRPLGDEQFF. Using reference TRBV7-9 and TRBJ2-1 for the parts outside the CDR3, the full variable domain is DTGVSQNPRHKITKRGQNVTFRCDPISEHNRLYWYRQTLGQGPEFLTYFQNEAQLEKSRLLSDRFSAERPKGSFSTLEIQRTEQGDSAMYLCASRPLGDEQFFGPGTRLTVL.

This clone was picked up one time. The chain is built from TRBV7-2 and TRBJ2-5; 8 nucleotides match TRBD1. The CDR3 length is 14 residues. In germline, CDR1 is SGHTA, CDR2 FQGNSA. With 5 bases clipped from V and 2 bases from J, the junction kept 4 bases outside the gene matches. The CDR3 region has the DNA TGTGCCAGCAGCGACGGACAGGGTCAAGAGACCCAGTACTTC. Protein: CASSDGQGQETQYF. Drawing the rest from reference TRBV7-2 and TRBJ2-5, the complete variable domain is GAGVSQSPSNKVTEKGKDVELRCDPISGHTALYWYRQSLGQGLEFLIYFQGNSAPDKSGLPSDRFSAERTGGSVSTLTIQRTQQEDSAVYLCASSDGQGQETQYFGPGTRLLVL.

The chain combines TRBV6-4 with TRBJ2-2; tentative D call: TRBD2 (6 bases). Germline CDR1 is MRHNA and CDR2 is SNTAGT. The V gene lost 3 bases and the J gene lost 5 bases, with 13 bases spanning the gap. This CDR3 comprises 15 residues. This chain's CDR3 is CASSEEGGGTGELFF. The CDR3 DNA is TGTGCCAGCAGTGAGGAAGGAGGAGGGACCGGGGAGCTGTTTTTT.

CDR3 DNA: TGCGCCAGCAGCTTGGGGGGGACTAGCGGGAGCTACGAGCAGTACTTC. This sequence encodes CASSLGGTSGSYEQYF. This chain links TRBV5-1 with TRBJ2-7, with 14 positions matching TRBD2. J gave up 3 bases and V 0 bases, and 2 bases lay outside the gene matches. CDR3 length: 16 amino acids. From germline, CDR1 is SGHRS and CDR2 YFSETQ.

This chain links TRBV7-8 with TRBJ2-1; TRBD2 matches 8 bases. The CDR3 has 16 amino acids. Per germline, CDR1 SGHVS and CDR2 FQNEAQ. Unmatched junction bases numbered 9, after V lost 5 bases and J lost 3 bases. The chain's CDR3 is CASSLYTGTSYNEQFF. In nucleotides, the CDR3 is TGTGCCAGCAGCCTTTATACCGGGACTAGCTACAATGAGCAGTTCTTC. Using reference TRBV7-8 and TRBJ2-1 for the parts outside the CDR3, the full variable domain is GAGVSQSPRYKVAKRGQDVALRCDPISGHVSLFWYQQALGQGPEFLTYFQNEAQLDKSGLPSDRFFAERPEGSVSTLKIQRTQQEDSAVYLCASSLYTGTSYNEQFFGPGTRLTVL.

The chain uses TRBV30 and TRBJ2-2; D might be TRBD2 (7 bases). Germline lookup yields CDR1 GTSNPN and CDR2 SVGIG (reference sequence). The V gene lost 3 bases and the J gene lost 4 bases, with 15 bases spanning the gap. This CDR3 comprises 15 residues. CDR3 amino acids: CAWRWGGLGTGELFF. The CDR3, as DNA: TGTGCCTGGAGGTGGGGGGGGCTGGGCACCGGGGAGCTGTTTTTT.

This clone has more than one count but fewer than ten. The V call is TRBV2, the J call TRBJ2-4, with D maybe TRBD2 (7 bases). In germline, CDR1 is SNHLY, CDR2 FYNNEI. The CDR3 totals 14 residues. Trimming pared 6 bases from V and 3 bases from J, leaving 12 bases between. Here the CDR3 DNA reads TGTGCCAGCAGCGGAGGGGGGGGCAAAAACATTCAGTACTTC. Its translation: CASSGGGGKNIQYF.

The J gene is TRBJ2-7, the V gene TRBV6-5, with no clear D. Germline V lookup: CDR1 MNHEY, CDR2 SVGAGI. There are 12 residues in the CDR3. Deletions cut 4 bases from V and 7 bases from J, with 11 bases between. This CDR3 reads CASSSHPREQYF. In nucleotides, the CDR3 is TGTGCCAGCAGTTCCCACCCGCGGGAGCAGTACTTC.

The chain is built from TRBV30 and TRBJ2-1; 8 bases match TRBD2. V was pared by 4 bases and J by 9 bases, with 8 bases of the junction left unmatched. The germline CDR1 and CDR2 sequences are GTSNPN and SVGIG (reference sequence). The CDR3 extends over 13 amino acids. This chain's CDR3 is CAWNAGGGFEQFF. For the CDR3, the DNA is TGTGCCTGGAACGCCGGCGGGGGGTTTGAGCAGTTCTTC.

The CDR3 bases are TGTGCCAGCAGCTTAGACCAGGGTAGGTACAATGAGCAGTTCTTC. Its protein product is CASSLDQGRYNEQFF. The J gene is TRBJ2-1, the V gene TRBV7-8; maybe TRBD1 (5 bases). V was shortened by 1 base and J by 4 bases, with 11 bases between the two germline ends. The germline V gene encodes CDR1 SGHVS and CDR2 FQNEAQ. The CDR3 loop spans 15 amino acids.

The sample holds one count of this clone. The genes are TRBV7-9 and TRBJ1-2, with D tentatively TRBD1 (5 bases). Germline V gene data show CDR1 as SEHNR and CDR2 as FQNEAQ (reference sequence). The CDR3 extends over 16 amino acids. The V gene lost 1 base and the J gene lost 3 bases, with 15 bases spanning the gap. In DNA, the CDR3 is TGTGCCAGCAGCTTAGTATCGCCGTTGACAGACTATGGCTACACCTTC. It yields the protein CASSLVSPLTDYGYTF.

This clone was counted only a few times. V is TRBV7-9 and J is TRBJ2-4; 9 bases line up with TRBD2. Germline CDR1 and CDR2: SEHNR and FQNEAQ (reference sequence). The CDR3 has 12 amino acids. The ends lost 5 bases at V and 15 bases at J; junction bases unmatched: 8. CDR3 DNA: TGTGCCAGCAGCCCCGTTCGCGGGAGGGTGTACTTC. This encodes CASSPVRGRVYF.